This T cell receptor (beta chain) was sequenced during a study of neoadjuvant anti-PD-1 for oral cavity cancer. Study information: Most patients had three to four biweekly doses of 3 mg/kg nivolumab before resection.

With V trimmed by 3 bases and J by 0 bases, 12 bases remained unmatched. Germline lookup yields CDR1 MNHEY and CDR2 SMNVEV (reference sequence). The CDR3 covers 18 residues. The assay was immunoSEQ multiplex PCR, and TCRdb's table has in-frame clones only and misses some. The table has 9,500 to 15,000 clones, around two thirds seen once; the top ten hold around 6.8%. These oral cavity squamous cell carcinomas were HPV-negative and locally advanced. This chain joins TRBV27 and TRBJ2-7; 9 bases map to TRBD1. The receptor comes from a person between 35 and 79 years old with oral cavity squamous cell carcinoma. The donor label of this sample is uncertain. The sequencing used tumor tissue, collected before nivolumab (anti-PD-1) treatment. In DNA form, the CDR3 reads TGTGCCAGCAGTTTCGATCCACCGGGACAGGGAGGCTCCTACGAGCAGTACTTC. It yields the protein CASSFDPPGQGGSYEQYF.